The sequence of this T cell receptor beta chain was determined in a study of blood T cell repertoires in COVID-19. Study as a whole: Sites in the United States, Italy and Spain provided acute and convalescent COVID-19 samples.

TCRdb keeps only in-frame clones here, not all; method: immunoSEQ multiplex PCR. The table lists roughly 100,000 clones, roughly 90% of them singletons. Germline V gene sequence: CDR1 SEHNR, CDR2 FQNEAQ (reference sequence). The CDR3 length is 14 residues. The V gene lost 1 base and the J gene lost 4 bases, with 10 bases spanning the gap. This receptor was identified in a woman of 80 years or more in a cohort sampled during active COVID-19. This sequence joins TRBV7-9 and TRBJ2-5, with D perhaps TRBD2 (6 bases). Input material: peripheral blood. CDR3 protein: CASSLVAGRETQYF. The DNA of the CDR3 is TGTGCCAGCAGCTTAGTGGCGGGGAGAGAGACCCAGTACTTC.